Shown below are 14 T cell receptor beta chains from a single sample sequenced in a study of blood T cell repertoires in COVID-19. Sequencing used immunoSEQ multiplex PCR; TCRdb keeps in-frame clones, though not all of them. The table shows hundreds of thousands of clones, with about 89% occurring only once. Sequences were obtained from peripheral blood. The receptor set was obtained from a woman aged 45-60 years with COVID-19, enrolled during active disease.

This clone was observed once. The CDR3 loop reads CASSFSSEDTQYF. Here the CDR3 DNA reads TGTGCCAGCAGTTTCTCTAGTGAGGATACGCAGTATTTT. The chain recombines TRBV12-3 or TRBV12-4 with TRBJ2-3; D unresolved. The CDR3 consists of 13 residues. Trimming cost V 3 bases and J 6 bases, with 10 bases left between them.

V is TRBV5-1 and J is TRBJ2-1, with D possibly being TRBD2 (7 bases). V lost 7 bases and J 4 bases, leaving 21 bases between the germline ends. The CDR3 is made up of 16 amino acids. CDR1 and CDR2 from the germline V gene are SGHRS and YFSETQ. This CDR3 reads CASYPSFGGQYNEQFF. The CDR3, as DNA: TGCGCCAGCTACCCATCATTCGGGGGGCAATACAATGAGCAGTTCTTC.

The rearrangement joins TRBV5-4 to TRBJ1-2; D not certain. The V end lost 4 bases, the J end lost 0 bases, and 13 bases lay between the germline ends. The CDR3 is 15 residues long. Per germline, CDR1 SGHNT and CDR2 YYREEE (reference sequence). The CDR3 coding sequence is TGTGCCAGCAGCCCCGGAGGGTACTCTAACTATGGCTACACCTTC. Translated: CASSPGGYSNYGYTF.

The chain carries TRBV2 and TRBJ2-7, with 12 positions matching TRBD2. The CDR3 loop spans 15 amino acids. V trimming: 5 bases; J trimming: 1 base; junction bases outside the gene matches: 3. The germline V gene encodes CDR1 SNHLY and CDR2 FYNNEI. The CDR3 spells CASSLLAGGSYEQYF. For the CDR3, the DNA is TGTGCCAGCAGTCTACTAGCGGGGGGTTCCTACGAGCAGTACTTC.

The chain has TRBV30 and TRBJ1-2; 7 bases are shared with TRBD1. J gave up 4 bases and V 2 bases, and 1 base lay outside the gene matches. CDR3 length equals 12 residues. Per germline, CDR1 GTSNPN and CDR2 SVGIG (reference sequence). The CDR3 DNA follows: TGTGCCTGGAGTAGACAGGGCTATGGCTACACCTTC. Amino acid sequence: CAWSRQGYGYTF.

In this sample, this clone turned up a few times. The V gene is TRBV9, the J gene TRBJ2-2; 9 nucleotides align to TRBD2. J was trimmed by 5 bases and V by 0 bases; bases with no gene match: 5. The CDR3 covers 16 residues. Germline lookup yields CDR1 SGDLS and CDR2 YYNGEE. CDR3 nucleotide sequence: TGTGCCAGCAGCGTAGGCGGGAGGGAGCGGACCGGGGAGCTGTTTTTT. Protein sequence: CASSVGGRERTGELFF.

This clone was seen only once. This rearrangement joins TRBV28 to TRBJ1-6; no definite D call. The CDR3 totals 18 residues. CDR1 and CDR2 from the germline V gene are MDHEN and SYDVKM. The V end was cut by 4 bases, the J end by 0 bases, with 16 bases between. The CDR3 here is CASSSLSVLSSYNSPLHF. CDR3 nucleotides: TGTGCCAGCAGTTCCCTCTCTGTTCTTAGCTCCTATAATTCACCCCTCCACTTT.

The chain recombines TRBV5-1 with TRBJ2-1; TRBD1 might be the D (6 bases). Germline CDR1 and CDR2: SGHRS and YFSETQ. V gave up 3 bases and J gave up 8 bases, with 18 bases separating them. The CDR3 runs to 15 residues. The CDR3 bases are TGCGCCAGCAGCTACGAACAGGGTGGGTCAGATGAGCAGTTCTTC. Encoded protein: CASSYEQGGSDEQFF.

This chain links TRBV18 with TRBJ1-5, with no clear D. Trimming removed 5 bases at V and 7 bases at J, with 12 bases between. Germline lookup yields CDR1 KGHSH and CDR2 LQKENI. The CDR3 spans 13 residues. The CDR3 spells CASSVAVPQPQHF. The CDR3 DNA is TGTGCCAGCTCAGTTGCAGTCCCGCAGCCCCAGCATTTT.

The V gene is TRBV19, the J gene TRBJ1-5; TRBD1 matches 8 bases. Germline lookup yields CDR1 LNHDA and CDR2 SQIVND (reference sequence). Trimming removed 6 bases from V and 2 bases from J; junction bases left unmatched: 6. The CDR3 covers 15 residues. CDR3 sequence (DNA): TGTGCCAGTAGGTGGACAGGGCTCGGCAATCAGCCCCAGCATTTT. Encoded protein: CASRWTGLGNQPQHF.

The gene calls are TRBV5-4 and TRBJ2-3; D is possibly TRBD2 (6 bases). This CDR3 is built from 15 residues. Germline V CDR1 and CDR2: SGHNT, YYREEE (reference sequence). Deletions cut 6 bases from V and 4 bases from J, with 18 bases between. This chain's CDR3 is CASTTGGDASDTQYF. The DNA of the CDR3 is TGTGCCAGCACCACCGGGGGAGACGCCTCAGATACGCAGTATTTT.

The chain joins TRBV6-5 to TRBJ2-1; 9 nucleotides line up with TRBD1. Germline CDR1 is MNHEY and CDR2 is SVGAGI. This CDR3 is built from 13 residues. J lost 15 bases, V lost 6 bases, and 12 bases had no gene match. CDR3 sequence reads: CASSAGPGTGSFF. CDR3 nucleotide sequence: TGTGCCAGCAGCGCGGGACCCGGGACAGGGTCGTTCTTC.

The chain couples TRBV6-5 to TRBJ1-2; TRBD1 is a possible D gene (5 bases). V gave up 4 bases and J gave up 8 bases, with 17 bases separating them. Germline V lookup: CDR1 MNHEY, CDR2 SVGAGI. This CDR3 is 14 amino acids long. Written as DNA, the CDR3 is TGTGCCAGCAGTTCCTCGGTGGGGCGAAACGGCTACACCTTC. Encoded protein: CASSSSVGRNGYTF.

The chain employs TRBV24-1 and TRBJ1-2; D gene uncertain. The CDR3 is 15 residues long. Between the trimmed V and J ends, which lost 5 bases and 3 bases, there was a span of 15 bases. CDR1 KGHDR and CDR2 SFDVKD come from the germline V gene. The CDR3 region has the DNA TGTGCCACCAGTGCAGGTCAGCCTTCGTACTATGGCTACACCTTC. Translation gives CATSAGQPSYYGYTF.